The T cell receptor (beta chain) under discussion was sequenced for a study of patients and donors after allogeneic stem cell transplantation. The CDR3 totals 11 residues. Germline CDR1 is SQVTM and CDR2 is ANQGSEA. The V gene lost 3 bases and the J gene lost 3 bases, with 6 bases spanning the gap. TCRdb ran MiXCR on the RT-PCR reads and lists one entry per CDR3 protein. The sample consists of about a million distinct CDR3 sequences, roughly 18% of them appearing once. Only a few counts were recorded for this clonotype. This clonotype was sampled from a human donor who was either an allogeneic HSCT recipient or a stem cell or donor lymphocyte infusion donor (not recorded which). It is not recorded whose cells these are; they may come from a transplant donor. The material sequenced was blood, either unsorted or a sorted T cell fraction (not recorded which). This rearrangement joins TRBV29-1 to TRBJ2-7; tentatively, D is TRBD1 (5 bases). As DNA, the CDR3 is TGCAGCGTTGATACAGGCTACGAGCAGTACTTC. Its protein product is CSVDTGYEQYF.